This is a list of T cell receptor beta chains from one sample in a study of cytomegalovirus exposure and HLA in healthy donors. The data were produced by immunoSEQ multiplex PCR, yet TCRdb's version contains in-frame clones alone and is incomplete. The top ten hold less than 2% of the sample, which has around 150,000 clones, nearly 80% seen once. Material for sequencing was PBMCs. The receptors were sampled from a woman aged 25 to 39 in good health and CMV-seronegative. The CDR3 runs from the conserved cysteine through the conserved F or W. Each record gives: J gene, clone size, D gene, V gene, CDR3 DNA, CDR3 protein. A D gene is named only where the DNA matches it firmly. Expanded clones get a size class; other rows say once, few or many, or leave the size out.

TRBJ2-2 | NA | NA | TRBV6-6 | TGTGCCAGCAGCTCGACACCGTCGAACACCGGGGAGCTGTTTTTT | CASSSTPSNTGELFF
TRBJ2-5 | NA | TRBD1 | TRBV6-5 | TGTGCCAGCAGCCGGGACAGGGCAAAAGAGACCCAGTACTTC | CASSRDRAKETQYF
TRBJ2-7 | NA | NA | TRBV4-1 | TGCGCCAGCAGCCTTTCGGGGGCGGGACAGACCTACGAGCAGTACTTC | CASSLSGAGQTYEQYF
TRBJ1-2 | NA | NA | TRBV5-1 | TGCGCCAGCAGCTTGGACAAGTTCTATGGCTACACCTTC | CASSLDKFYGYTF
TRBJ2-7 | NA | NA | TRBV7-9 | TGTGCCAGCAGTTTTTCTACCGTTAGGGGGGAGCAGTACTTC | CASSFSTVRGEQYF
TRBJ1-3 | NA | NA | TRBV10-3 | TGTGCCATCAGTGAACTGATCTCTGGAAACACCATATATTTT | CAISELISGNTIYF
TRBJ1-2 | few | TRBD1 | TRBV5-5 | TGTGCCAGCCAAGAGGGACAGGGGGCCTCTAGCTATGGCTACACCTTC | CASQEGQGASSYGYTF
TRBJ2-3 | NA | TRBD1 | TRBV6-1 | TGTGCCAGCAGTGCCGGGACAGGGTCAGATACGCAGTATTTT | CASSAGTGSDTQYF
TRBJ2-2 | NA | NA | TRBV7-2 | TGTGCCAGCAGCTTAGACGGGAACACCGGGGAGCTGTTTTTT | CASSLDGNTGELFF
TRBJ2-1 | NA | NA | TRBV6-6 | TGTGCCAGCAGTTACTCGGGGGGCTCCTACAATGAGCAGTTCTTC | CASSYSGGSYNEQFF
TRBJ2-7 | once | TRBD2 | TRBV7-8 | TGTGCCAGCAGCCCCGAATGGGGGACTAGCGGCGAGCAGTACTTC | CASSPEWGTSGEQYF
TRBJ1-3 | NA | NA | TRBV9 | TGTGCCAGCAGCGTAGCTCCCATTAACGGAGGGCGGCCTGGAAACACCATATATTTT | CASSVAPINGGRPGNTIYF
TRBJ1-1 | once | TRBD1 | TRBV6-5 | TGTGCCAGCACCCTACGACAGGGGAGAAGAACTGAAGCTTTCTTT | CASTLRQGRRTEAFF
TRBJ2-3 | few | NA | TRBV11-2 | TGTGCCAGCAGCTTAGAAGGGTCTAGCGCAGATACGCAGTATTTT | CASSLEGSSADTQYF
TRBJ2-7 | NA | NA | TRBV27 | TGTGCCAGCAGGGGGGGGGAACAGGGGGCCTACGAGCAGTACTTC | CASRGGEQGAYEQYF
TRBJ1-5 | few | NA | TRBV19 | TGTGCCAGTAGTTTCCCACAGGGAGGGGGCAATCAGCCCCAGCATTTT | CASSFPQGGGNQPQHF
TRBJ2-5 | NA | NA | TRBV5-1 | TGCGCCAGCAGCCCGGGGGACGGCCAAGAGACCCAGTACTTC | CASSPGDGQETQYF
TRBJ1-5 | NA | TRBD1 | TRBV5-1 | TGCGCCAGCAGCCAGGGGGAGAGCAATCAGCCCCAGCATTTT | CASSQGESNQPQHF
TRBJ1-2 | NA | NA | TRBV27 | TGTGCCAGCAGTTTGAACAGGGATTATGGCTACACCTTC | CASSLNRDYGYTF
TRBJ1-5 | NA | NA | TRBV19 | TGTGCCAGTAGTATCGGGGGTACCGGCAATCAGCCCCAGCATTTT | CASSIGGTGNQPQHF
TRBJ2-5 | NA | NA | TRBV5-6 | TGTGCCAGCAGCTTGGGGGCAGGGTTGGAGACCCAGTACTTC | CASSLGAGLETQYF
TRBJ1-1 | NA | TRBD1 | TRBV19 | TGTGCCAGTAGTATAGCCCGGACAGGGTGGTTAACTGAAGCTTTCTTT | CASSIARTGWLTEAFF
TRBJ1-2 | NA | NA | TRBV4-2 | TGTGCCAGCAGCCAACCACTGACGGGGGATGATGGCTACACCTTC | CASSQPLTGDDGYTF
TRBJ2-5 | NA | NA | TRBV5-6 | TGTGCCAGCAGCTTGGGAGAGGAGGAGACCCAGTACTTC | CASSLGEEETQYF
TRBJ2-3 | NA | TRBD1 | TRBV6-1 | TGTGCCAGCACCTTGGGACAGAGCACAGATACGCAGTATTTT | CASTLGQSTDTQYF
TRBJ2-2 | NA | TRBD2 | TRBV5-4 | TGTGCCAGCGGATTAGCGGGGATGGCCGGGGAGCTGTTTTTT | CASGLAGMAGELFF
TRBJ1-5 | few | TRBD1 | TRBV27 | TGTGCCAGTCGGACAGGGGGTCAGCCCCAGCATTTT | CASRTGGQPQHF
TRBJ1-1 | few | NA | TRBV19 | TGTGCCAGTAGTATCGTCAGGGATACTGAAGCTTTCTTT | CASSIVRDTEAFF
TRBJ2-1 | NA | TRBD2 | TRBV13 | TGTGCCAGCAGCTTAAAAGCGGGGGAGCTCTACAATGAGCAGTTCTTC | CASSLKAGELYNEQFF
TRBJ2-5 | NA | TRBD1 | TRBV27 | TGTGCCAGCAGGCAAACCGGGAGGACAGGGGGCTTCATGGAGACCCAGTACTTC | CASRQTGRTGGFMETQYF
TRBJ2-7 | NA | NA | TRBV11-2 | TGTGCCAGCAGCTTAGAGTCGGGGGACTACGAGCAGTACTTC | CASSLESGDYEQYF
TRBJ1-1 | NA | TRBD1 | TRBV5-1 | TGCGCCAGCAGCTTGGGACAGGGGGCGCGGGACACTGAAGCTTTCTTT | CASSLGQGARDTEAFF
TRBJ1-2 | NA | NA | TRBV4-2 | TGTGCCAGCAGCCAAGTATCCGAAGGGGTTGGCTACACCTTC | CASSQVSEGVGYTF
TRBJ2-3 | NA | TRBD2 | TRBV11-3 | TGTGCCAGCAGCTATAATAGCGGGGGCACAGATACGCAGTATTTT | CASSYNSGGTDTQYF
TRBJ1-4 | NA | NA | TRBV21-1 | TGTGCCAGCAGCAAAAATCCCGGACAGGTAAGTGAAAAACTGTTTTTT | CASSKNPGQVSEKLFF
TRBJ1-2 | once | TRBD1 | TRBV6-1 | TGTGCCAGCAGTGAATGGGAGACAGGGTCCTATGGCTACACCTTC | CASSEWETGSYGYTF
TRBJ1-2 | NA | TRBD1 | TRBV6-5 | TGTGCCAGCAGTCTCCGGACAGGGTTTAGCTATGGCTACACCTTC | CASSLRTGFSYGYTF
TRBJ1-1 | NA | NA | TRBV28 | TGTGCCAGCAGTTTATCACAGGACGGCACCGCTTTCTTT | CASSLSQDGTAFF
TRBJ2-7 | NA | TRBD2 | TRBV6-6 | TGTGCCAGCAGTTACCCAGGGACTAGCGGCTACGAGCAGTACTTC | CASSYPGTSGYEQYF
TRBJ2-5 | NA | TRBD1 | TRBV2 | TGTGCCAGCAGGGGGGACAGGGGGTTTGGAACCCAGTACTTC | CASRGDRGFGTQYF
TRBJ1-4 | NA | NA | TRBV27 | TGTGCCAGCAGTTTATCTCAGACAGTCGGTGAAAAACTGTTTTTT | CASSLSQTVGEKLFF
TRBJ2-5 | few | TRBD2 | TRBV5-8 | TGTGCCAGCAGCCTAGCGGGGGAGACCCAGTACTTC | CASSLAGETQYF